The source of this T cell receptor beta chain is a study of OX40 agonist ivuxolimab in advanced cancers. Whole-study findings and limits: Among T cells, CD8+ cells averaged more expanded clones than CD4+ cells.

Some clones are missing from TCRdb's copy, which holds only in-frame ones; the method was immunoSEQ multiplex PCR. Of about 86,000 clones in the sample, 91% were seen once. Deletions cut 5 bases from V and 5 bases from J, with 16 bases between. Germline V gives CDR1 MNHEY, CDR2 SMNVEV (reference sequence). The CDR3 totals 14 residues. This clone has a single count. Its antigen remains unknown. The chain carries TRBV27 and TRBJ2-7, with unresolved D. This receptor was identified in an adult with an advanced solid tumor such as melanoma, head and neck, liver or kidney cancer. The input for sequencing was CD4+ or CD8+ T cells sorted from blood, taken in a trial of the OX40 agonist ivuxolimab. This CDR3 reads CASSSVPLLDEQYF. In DNA form, the CDR3 reads TGTGCCAGCAGTAGCGTGCCCCTTTTAGACGAGCAGTACTTC.